This T cell receptor beta chain is drawn from a study of breast tumors, draining lymph nodes, adjacent tissues (dated by TCRdb to about 2016). Concerning the study at large: The study compared TCR beta repertoires across tumor, adjacent nontumor tissue and axillary lymph nodes from breast cancer patients. The study was designed to assess the relationships and possible T-cell exchange between tumor, surrounding tissue and draining lymph node repertoires in human breast cancer.

As regards this clonotype: Its antigen is still unknown. This may be a read error, as it is one base from a much larger clone.

Counted from cysteine to phenylalanine, this CDR3 has 16 amino acids. This entry keeps only the CDR3 DNA: 48 bases, framed from base 1. V is shortened by 0 bases, J by 6 bases, and the region joining them spans 16 bases. CDR1 SGHRS and CDR2 YFSETQ are derived from the germline V gene. The axillary draining lymph nodes of breast cancer patients were the source of the lymph node samples. The sequencing machine was an Illumina HiSeq 2000. TCR beta chain libraries were generated by multiplex PCR amplification. The amplified TCR beta chain products were analyzed by high-throughput sequencing. In-frame beta chains were kept once TCRdb had trimmed the public reads at Q25 with fastp and called clones with MiXCR. Duplicate CDR3 protein sequences are folded into a single record with the most common DNA and genes. The sample table lists over 130,000 distinct CDR3 sequences, 30% to 35% of them with a count of one. Roughly 2.3% of the sample belongs to the ten largest clones.

Study-level results and caveats: Tumor T-cell repertoires showed less diversity than lymph node repertoires and more diversity than nontumor tissue repertoires, and tumor T-cell repertoires showed preferential V and J gene usage. The study presented the conclusion that tumor T cells originate in lymph nodes as consistent with a hypothesis, not as something directly demonstrated. The data were considered consistent with most tumor T cells being derived from the lymph node and subsequently expanding within tumor tissue. Tumor and nontumor tissue repertoires were found to be significantly more similar in luminal-like than in basal-like breast cancer.

Sequenced input: axillary lymph node tissue. This receptor was taken from a female donor with breast cancer. Some clones in this sample may be carry-over from other donors' samples. The chain employs TRBV5-1 and TRBJ2-1; TRBD2 might be the D gene, on 6 matching bases. CDR3 region: CASSLDQTGGVNEQFF. The DNA reads as follows: TGCGCCAGCAGCTTGGATCAGACTGGCGGGGTCAATGAGCAGTTCTTC.